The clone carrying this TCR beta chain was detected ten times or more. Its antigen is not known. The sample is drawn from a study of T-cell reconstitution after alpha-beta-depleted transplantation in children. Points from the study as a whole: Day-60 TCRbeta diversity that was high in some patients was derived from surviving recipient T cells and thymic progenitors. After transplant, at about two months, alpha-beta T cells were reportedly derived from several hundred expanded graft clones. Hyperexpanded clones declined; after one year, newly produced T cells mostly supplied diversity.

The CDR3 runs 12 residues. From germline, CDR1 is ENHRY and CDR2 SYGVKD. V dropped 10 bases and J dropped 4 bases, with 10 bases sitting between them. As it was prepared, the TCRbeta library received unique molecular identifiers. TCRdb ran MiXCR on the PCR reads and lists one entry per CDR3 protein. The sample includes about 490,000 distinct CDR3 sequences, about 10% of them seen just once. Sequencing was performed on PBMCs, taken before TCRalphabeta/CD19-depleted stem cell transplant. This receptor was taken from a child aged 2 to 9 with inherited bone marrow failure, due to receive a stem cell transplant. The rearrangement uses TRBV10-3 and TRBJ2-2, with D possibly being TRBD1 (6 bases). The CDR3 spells CANQGGTGELFF. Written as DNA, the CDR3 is TGTGCCAACCAAGGGGGCACCGGGGAGCTGTTTTTT.